This T cell receptor beta chain derives from a study of blood T cells in healthy people across ages. The CDR3 covers 12 residues. V lost 5 bases and J lost 11, with 18 bases in between. Germline-derived CDR1 and CDR2 are DFQATT and SNEGSKA (reference sequence). Study-wide results and caveats: Observed TCR beta diversity showed a strong correlation with the percentage of naive T cells as measured by flow cytometry.

A second PCR, run for roughly 6 to 11 cycles, used a sample-barcoded 5' primer plus a J-beta primer mix. TCRdb used MiXCR to reprocess the 5' RACE reads, holding one entry per CDR3 protein. Of about 1.8 million distinct CDR3 sequences listed, roughly 52% are singletons. As regards this clonotype: Its antigen is unknown.

The clonotype comes from a woman between 40 and 55 years old in good health. Sequencing used blood. V usage is TRBV20-1 and J usage is TRBJ2-5; D is ambiguous. CDR3 sequence reads: CSAGRFTDEQYF. CDR3 DNA sequence: TGCAGTGCTGGACGATTCACGGATGAGCAGTACTTC.